This TCR beta chain was recovered during a study of blood T cell repertoires in COVID-19. For the study at large: From T cells, B-cell-depleted T cells, or PBMCs came the material, which was cDNA or gDNA.

In Seattle, patients joined the study during active infection and were tracked longitudinally. The repertoire was sequenced with immunoSEQ multiplex PCR; TCRdb's copy has only in-frame clones and lacks some. The sample yields roughly 260,000 clones, about 88% seen once. The CDR3 length is 14 residues. V was cut by 2 bases and J by 4 bases, with 12 bases left in between. Germline values: CDR1 WNHNN, CDR2 SYGVQD (reference sequence). The sample consisted of peripheral blood. This chain links TRBV10-1 with TRBJ2-7; TRBD2 is a possible D gene (5 bases). This TCR came from a woman in her 30s with COVID-19, enrolled during active disease. CDR3 DNA: TGCGCCAGCAGTGAGGGCGGGTCGAAGTACGAGCAGTACTTC. Residues: CASSEGGSKYEQYF.